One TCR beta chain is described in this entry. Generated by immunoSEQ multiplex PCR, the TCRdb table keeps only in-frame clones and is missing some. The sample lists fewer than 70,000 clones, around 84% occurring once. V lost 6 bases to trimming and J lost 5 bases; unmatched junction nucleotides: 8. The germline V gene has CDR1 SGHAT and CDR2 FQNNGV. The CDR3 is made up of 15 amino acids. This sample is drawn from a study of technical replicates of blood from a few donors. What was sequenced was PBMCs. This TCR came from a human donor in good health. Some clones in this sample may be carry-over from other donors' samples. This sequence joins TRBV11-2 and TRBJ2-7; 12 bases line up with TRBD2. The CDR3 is CASRSRLAGEHEQYF. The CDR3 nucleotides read TGTGCCAGCAGGTCACGACTAGCGGGAGAACACGAGCAGTACTTC.